This TCR beta chain was sequenced during a study of control samples from healthy donors and cancer patients. This clone was seen only a few times. Generated by immunoSEQ multiplex PCR, the TCRdb table keeps only in-frame clones and is missing some. The sample consists of around 58,000 clones, more than 95% of them appearing once. The TCR comes from a woman younger than 35 in good health. Source material: blood.

In DNA form, the CDR3 reads TGTGCCAGCAGCTTTGCTGAGGGTTACGAGCAGTACTTC. It specifies CASSFAEGYEQYF. The rearrangement uses TRBV7-7 and TRBJ2-7; weak D call: TRBD2 (5 bases). CDR1 and CDR2 (germline): SSHAT, FNYEAQ (reference sequence). CDR3 length: 13 residues. Trimming cost V 3 bases and J 4 bases, with 10 bases left between them.